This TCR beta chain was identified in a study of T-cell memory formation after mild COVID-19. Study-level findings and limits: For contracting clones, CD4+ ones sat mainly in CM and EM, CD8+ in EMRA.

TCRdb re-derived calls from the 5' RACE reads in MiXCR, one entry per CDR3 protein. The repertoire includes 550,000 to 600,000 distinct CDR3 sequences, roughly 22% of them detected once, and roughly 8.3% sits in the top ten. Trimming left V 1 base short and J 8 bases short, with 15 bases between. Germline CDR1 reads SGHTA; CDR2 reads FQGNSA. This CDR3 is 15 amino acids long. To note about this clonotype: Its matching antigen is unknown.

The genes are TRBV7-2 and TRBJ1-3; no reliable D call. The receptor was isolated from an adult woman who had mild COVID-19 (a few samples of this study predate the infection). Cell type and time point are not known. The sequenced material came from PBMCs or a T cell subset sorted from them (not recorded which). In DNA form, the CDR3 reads TGTGCCAGCAGCTTAGGTACGACTCTTCTGGACACCATATATTTT. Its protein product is CASSLGTTLLDTIYF.